This TCR beta chain was sequenced in a study of cytomegalovirus exposure and HLA in healthy donors. General study points: For most TCR beta V segments, an earlier analysis put the productive rate at about 87% or about 30% of the time.

Regarding this clone: Its target is unknown.

The germline V gene has CDR1 SGHRS and CDR2 YFSETQ. J gave up 5 bases and V 1 base, and 6 bases lay outside the gene matches. The CDR3 consists of 16 residues. Amplification used 60 Vbeta primers and 13 Jbeta primers. Authors' analysis steps: Later, 65 million to 85 million unique TCR beta chains were counted in an analysis, and some 9.9 million of them were shared. The data were produced by immunoSEQ multiplex PCR, yet TCRdb's version contains in-frame clones alone and is incomplete. Clone size and V and J calls were adopted from that table, with D and trimming inferred from the DNA. The table lists about 120,000 clones, over 65% of them singletons.

Sequenced material: PBMCs. This clonotype was sampled from a young man in good health and CMV-seropositive. The chain carries TRBV5-1 and TRBJ2-5; 12 nucleotides match TRBD1. The CDR3 region has the DNA TGCGCCAGCAGCTTGACCGGGACAGGGGGCGTCGAGACCCAGTACTTC. As protein: CASSLTGTGGVETQYF.